Below, 10 T cell receptor beta chains from the same sample are listed, as sequenced in a study of shared clonotypes between healthy human individuals. Repertoires were generated with immunoSEQ multiplex PCR, while TCRdb's copy carries only in-frame clones and drops some. The sample carries about 2.3 million clones, 85% to 95% recorded once. The sample taken for sequencing was naive CD4+ T cells from PBMCs. The subset was: CD45RA+ positively selected. These receptors all stem from a man between 18 and 29 years old in good health. Some clones in this sample may be carry-over from other donors' samples.

The V gene is TRBV7-2, the J gene TRBJ1-2; weak D call: TRBD1 (5 bases). The germline V and J ends were trimmed by 5 bases and 4 bases, with 17 bases remaining between them. CDR1 SGHTA and CDR2 FQGNSA come from the germline V gene. The CDR3 loop spans 15 amino acids. CDR3 DNA sequence: TGTGCCAGCAGCCCTAAGGTGCTGGGGGGCTATGGCTACACCTTC. Encoded protein: CASSPKVLGGYGYTF.

This rearrangement joins TRBV6-5 to TRBJ1-1; 9 bases line up with TRBD1. Germline CDR1 MNHEY, CDR2 SVGAGI. V was pared by 2 bases and J by 5 bases, with 3 bases of the junction left unmatched. The CDR3 is made up of 14 amino acids. CDR3 amino acids: CASSYNRGPTEAFF. CDR3 coding DNA: TGTGCCAGCAGTTACAACAGGGGGCCAACTGAAGCTTTCTTT.

The chain links TRBV5-1 to TRBJ2-7, with 7 bases aligning to TRBD1. This CDR3 comprises 15 residues. With V trimmed by 0 bases and J by 3 bases, 6 bases remained unmatched. The V gene's germline CDR1 is SGHRS and CDR2 YFSETQ. CDR3: CASSLEGTVYYEQYF. CDR3 coding DNA: TGCGCCAGCAGCTTGGAAGGGACAGTTTACTACGAGCAGTACTTC. The variable domain in full, with the rest retrieved from reference TRBV5-1 and TRBJ2-7, is KAGVTQTPRYLIKTRGQQVTLSCSPISGHRSVSWYQQTPGQGLQFLFEYFSETQRNKGNFPGRFSGRQFSNSRSEMNVSTLELGDSALYLCASSLEGTVYYEQYFGPGTRLTVT.

This chain connects TRBV7-8 to TRBJ2-2, with 7 bases fitting TRBD1. The CDR3 has 14 residues. Germline V gene data show CDR1 as SGHVS and CDR2 as FQNEAQ. V shed 6 bases, J shed 7 bases, and the junction held 8 bases outside the gene matches. The CDR3 sequence: CASSYDRAVGELFF. In DNA form, the CDR3 reads TGTGCCAGCAGTTACGACAGGGCGGTCGGGGAGCTGTTTTTT. The whole variable domain, filled in from reference TRBV7-8 and TRBJ2-2, reads GAGVSQSPRYKVAKRGQDVALRCDPISGHVSLFWYQQALGQGPEFLTYFQNEAQLDKSGLPSDRFFAERPEGSVSTLKIQRTQQEDSAVYLCASSYDRAVGELFFGEGSRLTVL.

This clone has just one count. The identical CDR3 is also encoded by other nucleotide sequences in the sample. For the CDR3, the DNA is TGTGCCATCAGTGAACAGGGCACCTACGAGCAGTACTTC. This gives the protein CAISEQGTYEQYF. This chain connects TRBV10-3 to TRBJ2-7; tentatively, D is TRBD1 (6 bases). Trimming cost V 3 bases and J 2 bases, with 8 bases left between them. The CDR3 length is 13 residues. Germline V lookup: CDR1 ENHRY, CDR2 SYGVKD.

This chain connects TRBV12-5 to TRBJ2-5; D ambiguous. CDR1 and CDR2 from the germline V gene are LGHNT and FRNRAP. V shed 2 bases and J shed 3 bases, with 10 bases lying between them. The CDR3 has 14 residues. The CDR3, as DNA: TGTGCTAGTGGTTTGCGGCCGAATGAAGAGACCCAGTACTTC. Translating gives CASGLRPNEETQYF. The full variable domain, with the rest looked up from reference TRBV12-5 and TRBJ2-5, is DARVTQTPRHKVTEMGQEVTMRCQPILGHNTVFWYRQTMMQGLELLAYFRNRAPLDDSGMPKDRFSAEMPDATLATLKIQPSEPRDSAVYFCASGLRPNEETQYFGPGTRLLVL.

With regard to this clone: The same CDR3 arises from other DNA sequences in this sample as well. The chain is built from TRBV5-1 and TRBJ1-4; D unresolved. The V gene lost 0 bases and the J gene lost 6 bases, with 12 bases spanning the gap. The CDR3 loop spans 15 amino acids. Germline-derived CDR1 and CDR2 are SGHRS and YFSETQ. The CDR3 sequence is CASSLVPGSDEKLFF. CDR3 in DNA: TGCGCCAGCAGCTTGGTACCGGGGTCGGATGAAAAACTGTTTTTT.

The chain employs TRBV28 and TRBJ2-1; D could derive from TRBD1 or TRBD2 (5 bases each). This CDR3 has 12 residues. The germline CDR1 and CDR2 sequences are MDHEN and SYDVKM. V dropped 6 bases and J dropped 9 bases, with 12 bases sitting between them. As DNA, the CDR3 is TGTGCCAGCAGCTCCGGGACCGGTGAGCAGTTCTTC. Its protein is CASSSGTGEQFF.

Note on this clone: The same CDR3 is also encoded by other DNA sequences in this sample. The chain carries TRBV20-1 and TRBJ2-5; no firm D call. The CDR3 loop spans 10 amino acids. The V end lost 4 bases, the J end lost 1 base, and 1 base lay between the germline ends. Germline V gene sequence: CDR1 DFQATT, CDR2 SNEGSKA (reference sequence). CDR3 DNA: TGCAGTGCTACCCAAGAGACCCAGTACTTC. This translates into CSATQETQYF.

CDR3 nucleotides: TGTGCCAGCAGCTCTAACAGGGCCGGGGAGCTGTTTTTT. Its translation is CASSSNRAGELFF. This sequence joins TRBV7-3 and TRBJ2-2; D perhaps matches TRBD1 (6 bases). Germline V gene lookup returns CDR1 SGHTA and CDR2 FQGTGA. V was pared by 4 bases and J by 6 bases, with 9 bases between. The CDR3 covers 13 residues.